In this sample, the clone carrying this T cell receptor beta chain turned up a few times. Its antigen is currently unknown. Germline loops: CDR1 ENHRY, CDR2 SYGVKD. V shed 4 bases, J shed 7 bases, and the junction held 10 bases outside the gene matches. The CDR3 length is 15 residues. This sample is part of a study of beta chain features in type 1 diabetes. Study findings and constraints: Shorter templates might be favored by PCR, and equally so in patients and in controls.

Expressed TCRB transcripts were sequenced, since all the RNA that had been isolated was reverse transcribed. Clones were read by immunoSEQ multiplex PCR, and TCRdb kept only the in-frame ones, dropping some. The repertoire has roughly 500,000 clones, about an eighth of them found once; the top ten carry over 0.04%. This clonotype originated in a woman in her late teens or twenties in good health. The chain uses TRBV10-3 and TRBJ2-1, with 7 nucleotides matching TRBD2. Sequenced input: naive CD4+ T cells from blood. The CDR3 reads CAISARGGVENEQFF. The CDR3 DNA sequence: TGTGCCATCAGTGCTCGGGGAGGGGTTGAGAATGAGCAGTTCTTC.